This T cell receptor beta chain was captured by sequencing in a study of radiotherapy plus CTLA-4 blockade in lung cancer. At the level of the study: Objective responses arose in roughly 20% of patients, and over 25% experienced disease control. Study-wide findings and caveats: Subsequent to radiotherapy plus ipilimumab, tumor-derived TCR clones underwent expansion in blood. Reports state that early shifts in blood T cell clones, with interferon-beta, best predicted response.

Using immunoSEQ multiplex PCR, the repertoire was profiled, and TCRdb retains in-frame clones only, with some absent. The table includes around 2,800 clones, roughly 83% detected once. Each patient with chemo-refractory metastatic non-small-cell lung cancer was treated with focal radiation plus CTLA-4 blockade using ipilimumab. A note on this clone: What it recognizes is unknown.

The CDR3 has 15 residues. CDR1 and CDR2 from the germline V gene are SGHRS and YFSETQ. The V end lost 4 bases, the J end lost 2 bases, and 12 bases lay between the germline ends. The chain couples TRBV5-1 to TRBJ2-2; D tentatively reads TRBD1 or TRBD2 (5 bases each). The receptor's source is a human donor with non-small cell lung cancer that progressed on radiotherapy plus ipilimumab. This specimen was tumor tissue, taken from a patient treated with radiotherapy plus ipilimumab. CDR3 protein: CASSPTRGNTGELFF. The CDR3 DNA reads TGCGCCAGCAGCCCCACTAGGGGTAACACCGGGGAGCTGTTTTTT.